This entry lists 19 T cell receptor beta chains sequenced from one sample in a study of blood T cell repertoires in COVID-19 (dated by TCRdb to 2018 to 2021). Library preparation used the immunoSEQ multiplex PCR assay. The table comes from immuneACCESS by way of TCRdb, which keeps in-frame sequences with V and J called. Part of the clones is missing from these tables; in studies checked, under half for an unresolved V gene and the rest for unknown reasons. In all, the sample holds about 120,000 clones, and around 86% of those were seen once. The top ten hold about 11% of the sample. Source material: peripheral blood. These receptors originate from a man between 60 and 75 years old with acute or convalescent COVID-19.

The chain recombines TRBV4-1 with TRBJ1-6; D gene unclear. Germline loops: CDR1 MGHRA, CDR2 YSYEKL. Between the trimmed V and J ends, which lost 0 bases and 5 bases, there was a span of 8 bases. This CDR3 contains 15 residues. CDR3 in DNA: TGCGCCAGCAGCCAAGATTCCAGGAATAATTCACCCCTCCACTTT. Translating gives CASSQDSRNNSPLHF.

This CDR3 reads CASSLGQGGINEQFF. CDR3 bases: TGTGCCAGCAGCTTAGGACAGGGGGGGATAAATGAGCAGTTCTTC. The chain links TRBV7-9 to TRBJ2-1, with 9 bases fitting TRBD1. J was trimmed by 7 bases and V by 1 base; bases with no gene match: 5. The CDR3 has 15 amino acids. Germline CDR1 SEHNR, CDR2 FQNEAQ (reference sequence).

This clone was observed a few times. This chain connects TRBV7-9 to TRBJ2-3, with 14 bases that match TRBD2. Germline V CDR1 and CDR2: SEHNR, FQNEAQ (reference sequence). CDR3 length: 17 amino acids. V was pared by 5 bases and J by 4 bases, with 8 bases of the junction left unmatched. Here the CDR3 reads CASSRGLAGGVADTQYF. CDR3 in DNA: TGTGCCAGCAGCCGAGGACTAGCGGGAGGTGTGGCAGATACGCAGTATTTT.

The genes are TRBV11-2 and TRBJ2-7, with a weak D call TRBD1 (6 bases). The length of the CDR3 is 15 residues. Trimming removed 5 bases from V and 0 bases from J, with 14 bases in between. The germline V gene encodes CDR1 SGHAT and CDR2 FQNNGV. This CDR3 is CASSPLWTASYEQYF. The CDR3 nucleotides are TGTGCCAGCAGCCCCCTCTGGACAGCCTCCTACGAGCAGTACTTC.

The chain uses TRBV19 and TRBJ1-4; D remains unclear. V lost 3 bases to trimming and J lost 8 bases, with 16 bases between them. The germline CDR1 and CDR2 sequences are LNHDA and SQIVND (reference sequence). CDR3 size: 15 residues. CDR3 region: CASSISSGVREKLFF. As DNA, the CDR3 is TGTGCCAGTAGTATTTCCAGCGGGGTTCGGGAAAAACTGTTTTTT.

The V call is TRBV6-6, the J call TRBJ1-5, with D tentatively TRBD1 (5 bases). With 0 bases removed from V and 5 bases from J, the gap between germline ends came to 14 bases. Germline assignment: CDR1 MNHNY and CDR2 SVGAGI (reference sequence). The CDR3 contains 16 residues. CDR3: CASSYSERGPYQPQHF. Here the CDR3 DNA reads TGTGCCAGCAGTTACTCGGAGCGGGGCCCCTATCAGCCCCAGCATTTT.

The chain couples TRBV5-1 to TRBJ2-5; 10 bases agree with TRBD2. The J segment lost 4 bases and the V segment lost 0 bases, leaving 6 bases of the junction unmatched. CDR1 is SGHRS, CDR2 YFSETQ, per germline. The CDR3 runs to 16 residues. CDR3 bases: TGCGCCAGCAGCTTGGAAGCTAGCGGGAGAAGAGAGACCCAGTACTTC. The encoded protein is CASSLEASGRRETQYF.

The CDR3 loop is CASSQGQAEAFF. DNA for the CDR3: TGCGCCAGCAGCCAGGGACAGGCTGAAGCTTTCTTT. The chain combines TRBV5-1 with TRBJ1-1, with TRBD1 matching 8 bases. There are 12 residues in the CDR3. V lost 4 bases, J lost 6 bases, and 2 bases stayed unmatched. Germline lookup yields CDR1 SGHRS and CDR2 YFSETQ.

This chain joins TRBV12-5 and TRBJ1-1, with a tentative D call TRBD1 (5 bases). The CDR3 extends over 15 amino acids. The germline V gene encodes CDR1 LGHNT and CDR2 FRNRAP. V lost 5 bases and J 1 base, leaving 14 bases between the germline ends. The chain's CDR3 is CASGPWNRPNTEAFF. For the CDR3, the DNA is TGTGCTAGTGGTCCATGGAACAGGCCGAACACTGAAGCTTTCTTT. Looking up the rest from reference TRBV12-5 and TRBJ1-1 gives the full variable domain: DARVTQTPRHKVTEMGQEVTMRCQPILGHNTVFWYRQTMMQGLELLAYFRNRAPLDDSGMPKDRFSAEMPDATLATLKIQPSEPRDSAVYFCASGPWNRPNTEAFFGQGTRLTVV.

The chain joins TRBV5-5 to TRBJ1-5, with 7 bases identical to TRBD1. Germline CDR1 is SGHKS and CDR2 is YYEKEE (reference sequence). With V trimmed by 3 bases and J by 5 bases, 2 bases remained unmatched. This CDR3 region has 13 residues. The CDR3 loop is CASSSTGDQPQHF. Written as DNA, the CDR3 is TGTGCCAGCAGCTCAACAGGGGATCAGCCCCAGCATTTT.

This chain joins TRBV11-2 and TRBJ2-2; maybe TRBD2 (6 bases). The CDR3 contains 15 residues. Between the trimmed V and J ends, which lost 1 base and 7 bases, there was a span of 13 bases. Germline V gives CDR1 SGHAT, CDR2 FQNNGV. CDR3 bases: TGTGCCAGCAGCTTAGTAGTTCGGGGAGGCGGGGAGCTGTTTTTT. It specifies CASSLVVRGGGELFF. Combining the CDR3 with reference TRBV11-2 and TRBJ2-2 gives the whole variable domain EAGVAQSPRYKIIEKRQSVAFWCNPISGHATLYWYQQILGQGPKLLIQFQNNGVVDDSQLPKDRFSAERLKGVDSTLKIQPAKLEDSAVYLCASSLVVRGGGELFFGEGSRLTVL.

V usage is TRBV27 and J usage is TRBJ1-5; 8 nucleotides align to TRBD1. The germline gives CDR1 MNHEY, CDR2 SMNVEV (reference sequence). V was clipped by 5 bases and J by 3 bases; unmatched bases: 6. The CDR3 length is 15 residues. CDR3 sequence reads: CASSPSRGPNQPQHF. The CDR3 DNA reads as TGTGCCAGCAGTCCAAGCAGGGGGCCCAATCAGCCCCAGCATTTT.

The chain recombines TRBV19 with TRBJ1-1, with D maybe TRBD1 (6 bases). Germline V gene data show CDR1 as LNHDA and CDR2 as SQIVND (reference sequence). This CDR3 region has 16 residues. Trimming took off 7 bases at V and 2 bases at J, with 20 bases between the two ends. CDR3 amino acids: CASIYRELIANTEAFF. CDR3 coding DNA: TGTGCCAGTATCTACAGGGAACTCATCGCTAACACTGAAGCTTTCTTT.

This sequence joins TRBV9 and TRBJ2-1; D might be TRBD1 (5 bases). This CDR3 comprises 15 residues. Germline V CDR1 and CDR2: SGDLS, YYNGEE. Trimming stripped 0 bases from V and 4 bases from J, with 11 bases between. The CDR3 DNA follows: TGTGCCAGCAGCGTAGAAGGGGCGGAGTACAATGAGCAGTTCTTC. Encoded protein: CASSVEGAEYNEQFF. The whole variable domain, filled in from reference TRBV9 and TRBJ2-1, reads DSGVTQTPKHLITATGQRVTLRCSPRSGDLSVYWYQQSLDQGLQFLIQYYNGEERAKGNILERFSAQQFPDLHSELNLSSLELGDSALYFCASSVEGAEYNEQFFGPGTRLTVL.

The chain joins TRBV28 to TRBJ2-7; 12 bases fit TRBD2. CDR1 is MDHEN, CDR2 SYDVKM, per germline. After removal of 0 bases from V and 4 bases from J, the junction contained 7 bases not matched to a gene. The CDR3 is 17 residues long. The CDR3 DNA is TGTGCCAGCAGTTTATGGGGTCTAGCGGGAGGGGGTTACGAGCAGTACTTC. This translates into CASSLWGLAGGGYEQYF. Filled out from reference TRBV28 and TRBJ2-7, the complete variable domain reads DVKVTQSSRYLVKRTGEKVFLECVQDMDHENMFWYRQDPGLGLRLIYFSYDVKMKEKGDIPEGYSVSREKKERFSLILESASTNQTSMYLCASSLWGLAGGGYEQYFGPGTRLTVT.

This clone was recorded once. The chain employs TRBV7-5 and TRBJ2-1; the table's TRBD2 call for D was not verified on the DNA. TRBV7-5 is a pseudogene locus. This CDR3 contains 16 residues. The CDR3 DNA is TGTGTCAGAAGACCAGGGTGCGGGAGGGCCCCCGATGAGCAGTTCTTC. This codes for CVRRPGCGRAPDEQFF.

The gene calls are TRBV7-3 and TRBJ2-5, with a possible D match to TRBD1 (7 bases). The CDR3 contains 14 residues. Trimming pared 3 bases from V and 4 bases from J, leaving 12 bases between. Germline V gene data show CDR1 as SGHTA and CDR2 as FQGTGA. The CDR3 DNA reads as TGTGCCAGCAGCTTGGCGGGGACAGCAGAGACCCAGTACTTC. Its protein product is CASSLAGTAETQYF.

This chain uses TRBV9 with TRBJ2-5; 13 nucleotides align to TRBD2. Unmatched junction bases numbered 5, after V lost 4 bases and J lost 2 bases. Germline CDR1 SGDLS, CDR2 YYNGEE. This CDR3 spans 16 amino acids. DNA of the CDR3: TGTGCCAGCAGCCCCGGGACTAGCGGGACACAAGAGACCCAGTACTTC. Its protein is CASSPGTSGTQETQYF.

This sequence joins TRBV10-3 and TRBJ2-1; D remains unclear. V was shortened by 8 bases and J by 0 bases, with 14 bases between the two germline ends. This CDR3 comprises 15 residues. Germline-derived CDR1 and CDR2 are ENHRY and SYGVKD. CDR3 in amino acids: CAIRHAVSSYNEQFF. The DNA for the CDR3 is TGTGCCATCCGGCATGCGGTGAGCTCCTACAATGAGCAGTTCTTC.